This T cell receptor beta chain originates from a study of shared clonotypes between healthy human individuals (dated by TCRdb to 2020 to 2021). For context, the study as a whole: A couple of women and three men aged 18 to 49 years were included in the cohort. For each donor, three plates each were used for CD4 naive and CD4 memory, two plates were used for CD8 naive, and one plate was used for CD8 memory. To estimate repertoire size and how much clonotypes are shared between individuals, the study performed deep sequencing of blood TCR repertoires from a few healthy adults. To increase sequencing depth and limit assay-specific biases, TCR repertoire library preparation and sequencing were carried out by different laboratories using diverse techniques. Between about 0.9 and 10 billion PBMCs per donor were obtained by leukapheresis.

General conclusions and limits of the study: Pairwise subsampling indicated that sequencing depth was expected to affect the degree of clonotype sharing among donors. Larger estimated clonotype richness was generally found for naive subsets than for memory subsets. Clonotypes shared by all four sorted-subset donors showed higher generation probabilities than non-shared clonotypes. Sampling was restricted to blood, and TCR repertoires in tissue are likely to differ from TCR repertoires in blood. Across four donors, approximately 5% of naive CD4, around 3.5% of naive CD8, 2.3% of memory CD4, and under 0.45% of memory CD8 clonotypes were shared. Incomplete sequencing was indicated by rarefaction of sorted-subset datasets, despite the large sequencing depth. The genetic and exposure-history diversity represented was limited by the small number of donors.

The donors were healthy, HIV-negative adults who had no recently reported acute infections or vaccinations. All donors were Caucasian adults living in Nashville, Tennessee, USA. CD8 memory samples were composed of magnetically selected CD45RO+ cells combined with CCR7-negative CD45RA+ effector memory (TemRA) cells. After blood collection by leukapheresis, PBMCs were isolated using Ficoll-Histopaque density gradient centrifugation and then cryopreserved in the vapor phase of liquid nitrogen. Analytical flow cytometry was used to check the purity and quantity of each magnetically sorted T cell population. From each sorted fraction, genomic DNA was isolated and quantified by UV absorbance on a Nanodrop 2000c. V and J lose 3 bases and 0 bases, and a span of 12 bases separates them. CDR1 and CDR2 were assigned from the germline V gene as MNHNS and SASEGT. Including cysteine and phenylalanine, the CDR3 has 15 amino acids. Kept here is only the CDR3 DNA, which spans 45 bases and is read in frame from base 1.

Points on this clone: The antigen it binds to is not known. Base qualities are not recorded, but no much larger clone differs from it by a single base.

Using the deep immunoSEQ assay, multiplex PCR amplified TCR CDR3 regions from genomic DNA. Extracted genomic DNA from each cell subset was spread evenly across all wells of several immunoSEQ 96-well plates, with each plate serving as a replicate. For sorted subsets, 200 to 250 ng of genomic DNA, equivalent to 25,000 to 35,000 T cell genomes, went into each replicate PCR. Purified libraries were quantified with a Qubit 3.0 fluorometer, sized on a Bioanalyzer 2100, and re-quantified with the KAPA Library Quantification kit. Every immunoSEQ 96-well plate was sequenced on a separate single-read 150-cycle Illumina NextSeq 550 flow cell. In the original analysis: Because only junctional sequences without quality scores were contained in the immunoSEQ output, filtering matching that applied to full-length reads could not be performed. Sequences were annotated with PyIR, a Python wrapper for IgBLAST v1.9, using IMGT germline references to assign V/J genes and CDR3. Reads were filtered out if the reads had weak V/J assignments (E-value above 1e-6), no CDR3, stop codons, out-of-frame junctions, or ambiguous translated residues. V3J clonotypes were defined by identical inferred V gene, J gene, and CDR3 amino acid sequence. Percentage overlap between repertoires was computed as shared unique clonotypes divided by the size of the smaller repertoire. Richness of each repertoire was evaluated using RTK rarefaction, the Chao1 estimator, and Recon v2.1 estimates of unobserved clonotypes. For all TCRbeta clonotypes obtained by the gDNA method from a handful of donors, generation probabilities were computed with OLGA. TCRdb re-hosts the immuneACCESS table, in-frame sequences only. Its copies lack some clones; in the studies checked, an unresolved V gene accounts for under half of them, and the cause for the rest is not known. That table gives V, J and clone size, and the DNA gave D and trimming. The sample table holds approximately 120,000 clones, of which 68% were seen once. The ten largest clones capture about 23% of the sample.

The chain joins TRBV6-1 to TRBJ2-7; the D gene is not confidently resolved. The receptor's source is a woman between 25 and 40 years old in good health. The sample taken for sequencing was memory CD8+ T cells sorted from blood. Per the publication, the cell subset or site label means: CD45RO+ cells pooled with CCR7-negative TemRA cells. The DNA reads TGTGCCAGCAGTGACGAGCCTATGAGCTCCTACGAGCAGTACTTC. This encodes CASSDEPMSSYEQYF.